The entry that follows covers one TCR beta chain sequence. The antigen remains undetermined. This specimen belongs to a study of cytomegalovirus exposure and HLA in healthy donors. Study-wide points: In the roughly 120 validation repertoires, more than 85% of cluster scores exceeded 0, per a later analysis.

This table comes from immunoSEQ multiplex PCR, and its TCRdb copy is limited to in-frame clones, with some not included. The data contain some 99,000 clones, 85% to 90% of them singletons. V was cut by 5 bases and J by 4 bases, with 17 bases left in between. Per germline, CDR1 SGHTA and CDR2 FQGNSA. This CDR3 is built from 15 residues. Sequenced sample: PBMCs. The chain links TRBV7-2 to TRBJ1-2; D possibly corresponds to TRBD1 (6 bases). The TCR originated in a woman aged 18-29 years in good health and CMV-seronegative. The CDR3 region is CASSLGTTATYGYTF. In nucleotides, the CDR3 is TGTGCCAGCAGCCTGGGGACAACCGCCACCTATGGCTACACCTTC.